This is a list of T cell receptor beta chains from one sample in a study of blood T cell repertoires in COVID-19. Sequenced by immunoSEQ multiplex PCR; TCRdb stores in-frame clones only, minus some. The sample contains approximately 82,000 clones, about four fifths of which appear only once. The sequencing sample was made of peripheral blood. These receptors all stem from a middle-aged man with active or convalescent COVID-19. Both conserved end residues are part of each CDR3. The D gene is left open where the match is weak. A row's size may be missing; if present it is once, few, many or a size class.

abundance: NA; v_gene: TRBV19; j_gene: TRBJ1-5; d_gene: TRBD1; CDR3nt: TGTGCCAGTAGTATAGTCGCCGGGACAGGCAATCAGCCCCAGCATTTT; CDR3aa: CASSIVAGTGNQPQHF
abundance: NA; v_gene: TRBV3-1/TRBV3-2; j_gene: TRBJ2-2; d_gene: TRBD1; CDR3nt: TGTGCCAGCAGACCGGGACAGGGGGCCACCGGGGAGCTGTTTTTT; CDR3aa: CASRPGQGATGELFF
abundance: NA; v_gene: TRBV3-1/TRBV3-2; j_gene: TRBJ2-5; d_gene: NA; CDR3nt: TGTGCCAGCAGCCAAGATAGGGGTAGGAGGGGCCACTTC; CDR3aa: CASSQDRGRRGHF
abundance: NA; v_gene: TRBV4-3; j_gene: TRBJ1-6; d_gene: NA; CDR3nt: TGCGCCAGCAGCCAAGTTCCAGGGAATAATTCACCCCTCCACTTT; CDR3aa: CASSQVPGNNSPLHF
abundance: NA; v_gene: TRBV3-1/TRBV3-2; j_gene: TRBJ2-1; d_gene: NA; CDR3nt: TGTGCCAGCAGCCAAGGGGGCCAGCAAAGCTCCTACAATGAGCAGTTCTTC; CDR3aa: CASSQGGQQSSYNEQFF
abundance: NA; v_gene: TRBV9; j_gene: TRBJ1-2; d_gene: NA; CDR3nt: TGTGCCAGCAGCGTAGTTCAGGGCGGTGGCTACACCTTC; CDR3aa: CASSVVQGGGYTF
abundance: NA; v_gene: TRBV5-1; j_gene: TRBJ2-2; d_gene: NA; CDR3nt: TGCGCCAGCAGCTTGGCCCCACTAGGGGGGGCACTCAACACCGGGGAGCTGTTTTTT; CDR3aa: CASSLAPLGGALNTGELFF
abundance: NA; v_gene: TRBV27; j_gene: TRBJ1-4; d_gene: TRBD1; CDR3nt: TGTGCCAGGACGACAGGGGGCGCACCTAATGAAAAACTGTTTTTT; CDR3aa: CARTTGGAPNEKLFF
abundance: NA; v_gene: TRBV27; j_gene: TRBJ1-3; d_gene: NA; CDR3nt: TGTGCCAGCAGTCCCCTAACAGCTTCTGGAAACACCATATATTTT; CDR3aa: CASSPLTASGNTIYF
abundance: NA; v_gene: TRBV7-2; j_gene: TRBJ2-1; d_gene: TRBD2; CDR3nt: TGTGCCAGCAGCTTACAGGTGACTAGCGGGGGCTACAATGAGCAGTTCTTC; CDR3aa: CASSLQVTSGGYNEQFF
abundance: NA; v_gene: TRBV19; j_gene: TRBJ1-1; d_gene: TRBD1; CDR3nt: TGTGCCAGTAGTCCCCGGACAGGGCGAACTGAAGCTTTCTTT; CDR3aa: CASSPRTGRTEAFF
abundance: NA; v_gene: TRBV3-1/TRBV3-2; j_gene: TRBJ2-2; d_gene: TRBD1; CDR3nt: TGTGCCAGCAGCCATTTTTTTAGAACAGGGGCAACCGGGGAGCTGTTTTTT; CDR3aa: CASSHFFRTGATGELFF
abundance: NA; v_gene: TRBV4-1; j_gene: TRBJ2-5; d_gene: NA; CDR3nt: TGCGCCAGCAGCCAAGTACAGCAAGAGACCCAGTACTTC; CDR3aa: CASSQVQQETQYF
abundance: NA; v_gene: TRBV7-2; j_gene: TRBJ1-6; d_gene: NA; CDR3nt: TGTGCCAGCAGCCAGCAGGGGATTGGAAGTAATTCACCCCTCCACTTT; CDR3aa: CASSQQGIGSNSPLHF
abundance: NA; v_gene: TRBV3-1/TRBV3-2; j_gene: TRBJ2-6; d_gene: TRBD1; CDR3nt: TGTGCCAGCAGCCAGGGGGGACAGGGGGCCTTTTCTGGGGCCAACGTCCTGACTTTC; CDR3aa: CASSQGGQGAFSGANVLTF
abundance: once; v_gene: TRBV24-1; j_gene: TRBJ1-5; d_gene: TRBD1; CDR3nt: TGTGCTACCGGACAGGGCAATCAGCCCCAGCATTTT; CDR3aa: CATGQGNQPQHF
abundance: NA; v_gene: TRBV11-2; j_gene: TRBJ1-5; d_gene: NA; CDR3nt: TGTGCCAGCAGCTTAGGGCATACAGGGAGCAATCAGCCCCAGCATTTT; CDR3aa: CASSLGHTGSNQPQHF
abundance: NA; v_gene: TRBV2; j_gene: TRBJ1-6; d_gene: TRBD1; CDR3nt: TGTGCCAGCAAAAAAACAGGGGAATCACCCCTCCACTTT; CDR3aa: CASKKTGESPLHF
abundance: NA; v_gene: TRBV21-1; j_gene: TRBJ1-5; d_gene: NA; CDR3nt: TGTGCCAGCAGCAAAGCGCGAGATGAAGGGGATCAGCCCCAGCATTTT; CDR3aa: CASSKARDEGDQPQHF
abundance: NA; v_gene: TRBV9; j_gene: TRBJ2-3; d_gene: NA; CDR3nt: TGTGCCAGCAGCGAGACAGCCTATGGCACAGATACGCAGTATTTT; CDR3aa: CASSETAYGTDTQYF
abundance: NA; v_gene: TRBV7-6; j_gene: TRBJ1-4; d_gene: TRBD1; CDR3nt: TGTGCCAGCAGCTTAGGGGACAGGGATGTTGAAAAACTGTTTTTT; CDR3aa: CASSLGDRDVEKLFF
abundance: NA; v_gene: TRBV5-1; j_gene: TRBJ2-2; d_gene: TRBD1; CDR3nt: TGCGCCAGCAGCTTGGGACAGGGGGACACCGGGGAGCTGTTTTTT; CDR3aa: CASSLGQGDTGELFF
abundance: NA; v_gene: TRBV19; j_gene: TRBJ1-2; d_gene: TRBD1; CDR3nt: TGTGCCAGTAGCTCGGGGACAGCGCACCACTATGGCTACACCTTC; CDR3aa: CASSSGTAHHYGYTF
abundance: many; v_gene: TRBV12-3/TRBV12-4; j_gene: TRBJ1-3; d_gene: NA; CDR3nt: TGTGCCAGCAGTTTCGGGGGGGCGGACACCATATATTTT; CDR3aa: CASSFGGADTIYF
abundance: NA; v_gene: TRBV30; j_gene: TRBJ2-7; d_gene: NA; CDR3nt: TGTGCCTGGTGCGACAGGCCCAGCTCCTACGAGCAGTACTTC; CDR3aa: CAWCDRPSSYEQYF
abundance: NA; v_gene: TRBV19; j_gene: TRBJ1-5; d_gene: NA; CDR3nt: TGTGCCAGTAGTTACCTAACCACAGGCAATCAGCCCCAGCATTTT; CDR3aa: CASSYLTTGNQPQHF
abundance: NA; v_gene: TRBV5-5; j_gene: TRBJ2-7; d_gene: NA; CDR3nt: TGTGCCAGCAGCATCTCACGACAGGCACCCTACGAGCAGTACTTC; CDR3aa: CASSISRQAPYEQYF
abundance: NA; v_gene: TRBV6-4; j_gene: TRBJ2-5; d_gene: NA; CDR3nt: TGTGCCAGCAGTGAGATGGGGGGAGAGACCCAGTACTTC; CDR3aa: CASSEMGGETQYF
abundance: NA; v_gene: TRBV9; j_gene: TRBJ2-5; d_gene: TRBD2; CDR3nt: TGTGCCAGCAGCGTAGGCACTAGCGGGGGCCGCCAAGAGACCCAGTACTTC; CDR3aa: CASSVGTSGGRQETQYF
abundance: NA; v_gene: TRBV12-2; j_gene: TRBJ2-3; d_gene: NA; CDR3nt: TGTGCAAGTCGCACTCAGGGGGCCGGCACAGATACGCAGTATTTT; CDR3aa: CASRTQGAGTDTQYF
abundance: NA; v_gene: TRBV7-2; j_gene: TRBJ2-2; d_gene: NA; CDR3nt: TGTGCCAGCAGCTACGTGGGGGCAGGTTACACCGGGGAGCTGTTTTTT; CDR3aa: CASSYVGAGYTGELFF
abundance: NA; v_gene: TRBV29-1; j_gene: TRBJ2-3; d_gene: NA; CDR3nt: TGCAGCGTAGCGAGGGCTGTGGTGGATACGCAGTATTTT; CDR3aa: CSVARAVVDTQYF
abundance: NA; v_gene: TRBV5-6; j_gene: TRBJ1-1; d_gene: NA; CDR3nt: TGTGCCAGCAGCAAACGCCTCGGAGGACAGACTGAAGCTTTCTTT; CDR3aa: CASSKRLGGQTEAFF
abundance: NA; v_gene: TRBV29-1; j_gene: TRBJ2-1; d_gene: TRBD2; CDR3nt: TGCAGCGTGGACTCGCGGGGGGTTAGTGAGCAGTTCTTC; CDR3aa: CSVDSRGVSEQFF
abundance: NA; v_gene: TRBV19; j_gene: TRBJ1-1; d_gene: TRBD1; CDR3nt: TGTGCCAGTATGCAGGGGGCAGGGATCACTGAAGCTTTCTTT; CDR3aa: CASMQGAGITEAFF
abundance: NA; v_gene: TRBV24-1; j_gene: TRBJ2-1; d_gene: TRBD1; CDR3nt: TGTGCCACCAGTGGTACAGGGGGTTTAAGCAATGAGCAGTTCTTC; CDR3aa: CATSGTGGLSNEQFF
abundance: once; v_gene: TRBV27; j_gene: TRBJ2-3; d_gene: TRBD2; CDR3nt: TGTGCCAGCAGTTTGATGCGGGGGGGCACAGATACGCAGTATTTT; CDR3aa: CASSLMRGGTDTQYF
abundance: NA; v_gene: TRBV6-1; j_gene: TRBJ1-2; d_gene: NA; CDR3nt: TGTGCCAGCAGTGAGTCGAGGAGAGACTATGGCTACACCTTC; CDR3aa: CASSESRRDYGYTF
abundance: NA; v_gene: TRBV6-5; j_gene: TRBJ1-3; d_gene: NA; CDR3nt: TGTGCCAGCAGTTACGGGGCTTCTGGAAACACCATATATTTT; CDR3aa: CASSYGASGNTIYF
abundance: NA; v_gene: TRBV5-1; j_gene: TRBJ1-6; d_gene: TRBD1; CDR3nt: TGCGCCAGCAGCCCCAGGGGGGACGATTCACCCCTCCACTTT; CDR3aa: CASSPRGDDSPLHF
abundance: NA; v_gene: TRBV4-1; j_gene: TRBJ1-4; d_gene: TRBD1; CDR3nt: TGCGCCAGCGCCGGGACAGGGGAGGAAAAACTGTTTTTT; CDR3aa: CASAGTGEEKLFF
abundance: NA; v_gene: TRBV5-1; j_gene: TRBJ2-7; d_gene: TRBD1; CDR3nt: TGCGCCAGCAGCCCCGGACAGGAGCTCTACGAGCAGTACTTC; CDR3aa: CASSPGQELYEQYF
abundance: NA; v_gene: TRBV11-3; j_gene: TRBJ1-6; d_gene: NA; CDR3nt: TGCGCTGGGGGGGCCCCATGGTATTCCTATAATTCACCCCTCCACTTT; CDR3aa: CAGGAPWYSYNSPLHF
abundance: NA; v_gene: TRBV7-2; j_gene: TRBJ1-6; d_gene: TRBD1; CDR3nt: TGTGCCAGCAGCTTATTAGGACAGGGGGGTAATTCACCCCTCCACTTT; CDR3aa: CASSLLGQGGNSPLHF
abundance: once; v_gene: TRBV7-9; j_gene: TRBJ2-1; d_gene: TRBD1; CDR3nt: TGTGCCAGCAGCCCGCCGGGACAGGGAGGTAATGAGCAGTTCTTC; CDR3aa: CASSPPGQGGNEQFF
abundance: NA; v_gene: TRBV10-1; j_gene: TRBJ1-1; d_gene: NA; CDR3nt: TGCGCCAGTCGGGAGGGACTGAACACTGAAGCTTTCTTT; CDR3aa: CASREGLNTEAFF
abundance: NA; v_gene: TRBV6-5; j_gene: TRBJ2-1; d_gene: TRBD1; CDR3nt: TGTGCCAGCAGTTGGGGGACAGGGAGGGTCAATGAGCAGTTCTTC; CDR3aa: CASSWGTGRVNEQFF
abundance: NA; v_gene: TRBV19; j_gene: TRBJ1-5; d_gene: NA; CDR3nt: TGTGCCAGTAGTGGGAGAGCCCGTCAGCCCCAGCATTTT; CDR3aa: CASSGRARQPQHF
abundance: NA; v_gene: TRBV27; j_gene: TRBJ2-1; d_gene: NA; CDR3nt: TGTGCCAGCAGTTTCGACAGATTCAATGAGCAGTTCTTC; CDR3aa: CASSFDRFNEQFF
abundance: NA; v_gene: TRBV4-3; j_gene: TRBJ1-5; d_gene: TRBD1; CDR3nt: TGCGCCAGCAGCCAAGCTTACGGGACAGTCAATCAGCCCCAGCATTTT; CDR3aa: CASSQAYGTVNQPQHF
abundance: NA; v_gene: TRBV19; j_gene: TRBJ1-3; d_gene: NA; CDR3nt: TGTGCCAGTGGGGAGGGGCCAGCTGGAAACACCATATATTTT; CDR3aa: CASGEGPAGNTIYF
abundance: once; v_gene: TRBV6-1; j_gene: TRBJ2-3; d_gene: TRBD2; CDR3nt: TGTGCCAGCAGTGACCAGCAGGGAGGGACAGATACGCAGTATTTT; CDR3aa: CASSDQQGGTDTQYF
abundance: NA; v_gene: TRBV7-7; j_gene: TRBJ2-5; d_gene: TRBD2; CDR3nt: TGTGCCAGCAGCTTAGGGTCGGGGGGAGAGACCCAGTACTTC; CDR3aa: CASSLGSGGETQYF
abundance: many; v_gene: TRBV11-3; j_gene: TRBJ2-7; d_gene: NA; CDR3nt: TGTGCCAGCAGCCCCCGGGACACCCCCCAGGACGAGCAGTACTTC; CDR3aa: CASSPRDTPQDEQYF
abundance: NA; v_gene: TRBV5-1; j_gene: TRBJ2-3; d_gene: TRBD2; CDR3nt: TGCGCCAGCAGCTTGGATAGCGGGGGGTTGGCAGATACGCAGTATTTT; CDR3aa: CASSLDSGGLADTQYF
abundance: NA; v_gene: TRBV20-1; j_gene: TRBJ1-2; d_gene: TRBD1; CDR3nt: TGCAGAGGCGGGACAGTCTATGGCTACACCTTC; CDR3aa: CRGGTVYGYTF
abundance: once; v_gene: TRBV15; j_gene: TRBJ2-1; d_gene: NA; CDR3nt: TGTGCCACCAGCAGAGGCCAGGGCGATGAGCAGTTCTTC; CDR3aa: CATSRGQGDEQFF
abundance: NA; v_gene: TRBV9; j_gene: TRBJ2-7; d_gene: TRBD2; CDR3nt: TGTGCCAGCAGCGTAGATGGTCTAGCGGGGGTTGAGCAGTACTTC; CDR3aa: CASSVDGLAGVEQYF
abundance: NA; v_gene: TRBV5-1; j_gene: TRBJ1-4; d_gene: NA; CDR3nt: TGCGCCAGCAGCTTGGACGGGGAGGAGTATGAAAAACTGTTTTTT; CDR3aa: CASSLDGEEYEKLFF
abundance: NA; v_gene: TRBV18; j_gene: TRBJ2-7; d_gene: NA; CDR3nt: TGTGCCAGCTCACCTGGATCCACAGACTACCACGAGCAGTACTTC; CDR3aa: CASSPGSTDYHEQYF